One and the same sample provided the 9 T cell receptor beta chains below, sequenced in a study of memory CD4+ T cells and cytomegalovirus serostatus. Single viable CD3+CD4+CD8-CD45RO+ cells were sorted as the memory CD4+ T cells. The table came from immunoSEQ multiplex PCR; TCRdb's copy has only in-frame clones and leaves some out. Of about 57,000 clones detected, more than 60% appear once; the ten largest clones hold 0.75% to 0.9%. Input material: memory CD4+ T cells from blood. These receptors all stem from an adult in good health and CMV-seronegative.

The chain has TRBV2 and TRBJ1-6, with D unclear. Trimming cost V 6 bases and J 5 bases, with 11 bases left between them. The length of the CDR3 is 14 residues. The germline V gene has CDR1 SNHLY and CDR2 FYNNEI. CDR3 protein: CASRFMGNNSPLHF. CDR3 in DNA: TGTGCCAGCAGGTTTATGGGGAATAATTCACCCCTCCACTTT.

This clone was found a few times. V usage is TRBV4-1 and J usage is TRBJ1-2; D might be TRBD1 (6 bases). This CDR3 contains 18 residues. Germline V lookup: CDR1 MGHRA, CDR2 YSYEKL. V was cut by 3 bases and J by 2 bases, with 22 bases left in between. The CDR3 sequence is CASSHPHKTGLWNYGYTF. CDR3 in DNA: TGCGCCAGCAGCCACCCCCACAAAACAGGGTTATGGAACTATGGCTACACCTTC.

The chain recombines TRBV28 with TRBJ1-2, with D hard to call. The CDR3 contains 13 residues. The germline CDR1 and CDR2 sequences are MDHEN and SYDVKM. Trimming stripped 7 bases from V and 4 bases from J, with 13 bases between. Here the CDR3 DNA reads TGTGCCAGCACAACAAGGGCCTTCTATGGCTACACCTTC. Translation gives CASTTRAFYGYTF.

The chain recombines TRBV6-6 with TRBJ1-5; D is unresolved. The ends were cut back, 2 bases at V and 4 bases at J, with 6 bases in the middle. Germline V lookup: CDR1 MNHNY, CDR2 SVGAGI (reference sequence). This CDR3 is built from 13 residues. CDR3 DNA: TGTGCCAGCAGTTACGTGGGGAATCAGCCCCAGCATTTT. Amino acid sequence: CASSYVGNQPQHF.

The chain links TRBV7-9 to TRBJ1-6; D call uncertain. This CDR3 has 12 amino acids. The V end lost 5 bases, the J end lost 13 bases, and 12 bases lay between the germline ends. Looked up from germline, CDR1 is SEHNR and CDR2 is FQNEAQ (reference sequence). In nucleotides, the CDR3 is TGTGCCAGCAGCCACTCGACGGGGCCCCTCCACTTT. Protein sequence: CASSHSTGPLHF. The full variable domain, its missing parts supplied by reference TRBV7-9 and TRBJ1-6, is DTGVSQNPRHKITKRGQNVTFRCDPISEHNRLYWYRQTLGQGPEFLTYFQNEAQLEKSRLLSDRFSAERPKGSFSTLEIQRTEQGDSAMYLCASSHSTGPLHFGNGTRLTVT.

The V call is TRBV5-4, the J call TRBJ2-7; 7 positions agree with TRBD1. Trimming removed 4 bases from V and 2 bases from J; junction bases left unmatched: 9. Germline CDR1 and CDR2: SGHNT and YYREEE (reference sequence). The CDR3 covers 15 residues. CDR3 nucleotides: TGTGCCAGCAGCCCGGGATCCAGGGGGACCTACGAGCAGTACTTC. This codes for CASSPGSRGTYEQYF.

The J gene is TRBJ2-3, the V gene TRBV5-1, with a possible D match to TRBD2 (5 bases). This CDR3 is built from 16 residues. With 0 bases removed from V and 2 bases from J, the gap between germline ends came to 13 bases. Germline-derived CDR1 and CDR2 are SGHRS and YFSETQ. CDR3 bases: TGCGCCAGCAGCTTGGAATCCGGGGTTTCCACAGATACGCAGTATTTT. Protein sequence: CASSLESGVSTDTQYF.

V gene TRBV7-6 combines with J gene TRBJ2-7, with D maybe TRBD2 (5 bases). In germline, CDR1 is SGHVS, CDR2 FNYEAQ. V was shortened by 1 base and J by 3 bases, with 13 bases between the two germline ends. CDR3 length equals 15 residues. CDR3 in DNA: TGTGCCAGCAGCTTAGATCGAGGGAATCGCTACGAGCAGTACTTC. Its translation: CASSLDRGNRYEQYF.

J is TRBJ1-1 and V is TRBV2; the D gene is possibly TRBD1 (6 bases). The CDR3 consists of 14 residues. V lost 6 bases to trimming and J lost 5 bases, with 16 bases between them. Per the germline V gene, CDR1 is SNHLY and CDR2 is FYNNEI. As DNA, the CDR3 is TGTGCCAGCAGGTGGACAGATCCGAGGACTGAAGCTTTCTTT. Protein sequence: CASRWTDPRTEAFF.